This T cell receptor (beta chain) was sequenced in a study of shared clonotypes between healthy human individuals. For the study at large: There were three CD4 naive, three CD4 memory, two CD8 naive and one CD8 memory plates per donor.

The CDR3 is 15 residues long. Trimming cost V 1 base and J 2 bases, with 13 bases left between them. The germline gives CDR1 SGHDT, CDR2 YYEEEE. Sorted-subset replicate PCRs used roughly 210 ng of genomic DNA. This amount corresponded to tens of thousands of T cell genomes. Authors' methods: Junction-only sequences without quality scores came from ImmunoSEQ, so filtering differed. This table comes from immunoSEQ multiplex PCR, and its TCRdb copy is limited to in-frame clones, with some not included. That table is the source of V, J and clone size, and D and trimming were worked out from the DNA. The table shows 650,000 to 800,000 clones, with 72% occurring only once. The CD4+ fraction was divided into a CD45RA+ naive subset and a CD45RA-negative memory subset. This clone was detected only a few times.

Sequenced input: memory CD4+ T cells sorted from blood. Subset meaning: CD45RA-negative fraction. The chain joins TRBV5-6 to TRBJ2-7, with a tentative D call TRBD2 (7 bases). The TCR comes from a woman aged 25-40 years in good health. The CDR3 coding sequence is TGTGCCAGCAGCTTGAGGGGGGGAAGAGCCTACGAGCAGTACTTC. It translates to CASSLRGGRAYEQYF.